The subject of this entry is one TCR beta chain. This entry is derived from a study of cytomegalovirus exposure and HLA in healthy donors. The primer mix had 60 Vbeta and 13 Jbeta primers. Only in-frame clones appear in the TCRdb table, and some are missing; sequencing was by immunoSEQ multiplex PCR. The data show approximately 110,000 clones, with around 80% seen just once and 2.5% to 3.5% held by the top ten. Looked up from germline, CDR1 is MDHEN and CDR2 is SYDVKM. CDR3 length: 15 amino acids. Trimming stripped 5 bases from V and 7 bases from J, with 17 bases between. V is TRBV28 and J is TRBJ2-2; possibly TRBD1 for D (6 bases). This receptor was taken from a woman in her late teens or twenties in good health and CMV-seropositive. The sample consisted of PBMCs. In nucleotides, the CDR3 is TGTGCCAGCAGTCGTTACTGGGGGCGCAACGGGGAGCTGTTTTTT. It is translated as CASSRYWGRNGELFF. The variable domain in full, with the rest retrieved from reference TRBV28 and TRBJ2-2, is DVKVTQSSRYLVKRTGEKVFLECVQDMDHENMFWYRQDPGLGLRLIYFSYDVKMKEKGDIPEGYSVSREKKERFSLILESASTNQTSMYLCASSRYWGRNGELFFGEGSRLTVL.